Each of the 17 T cell receptor beta chains below was sequenced from the same sample in a study of post-analysis software for immune sequencing data. Overall study findings and caveats: Compared with controls, patients had more of five TRBV segments, including TRBV5-6, TRBV5-1 and TRBV20-1.

Unique molecular identifiers tagged the TCR beta cDNA libraries. Each CDR3 protein gets one entry after TCRdb re-called the PCR reads with MiXCR. The table includes around 250,000 distinct CDR3 sequences, 35% to 45% detected once. These receptors are not linked to any known antigen. Sequencing used blood. These receptors all come from a girl aged 5 to 17 with multiple sclerosis.

The gene calls are TRBV5-1 and TRBJ1-3; D is unclear. V lost 5 bases, J lost 2 bases, and 20 bases lay in between. This CDR3 has 17 amino acids. Germline V CDR1 and CDR2: SGHRS, YFSETQ. This CDR3 reads CASSPSVLRGPGNTIYF. For the CDR3, the DNA is TGCGCCAGCAGTCCTTCGGTCCTCCGGGGTCCTGGAAACACCATATATTTT.

This clonotype was counted ten times or more. The chain couples TRBV20-1 to TRBJ2-4; D is undetermined. The CDR3 loop spans 13 amino acids. Germline V CDR1 and CDR2: DFQATT, SNEGSKA (reference sequence). Trimming shortened V by 3 bases and J by 5 bases, and 11 bases separated the two germline ends. The CDR3 DNA follows: TGCAGTGCTAGTTACCTGCGCGAAAACATTCAGTACTTC. This gives the protein CSASYLRENIQYF.

Many counts were recorded for this clonotype. The chain couples TRBV20-1 to TRBJ2-7; TRBD2 agrees at 16 bases. Unmatched junction bases numbered 10, after V lost 2 bases and J lost 6 bases. This CDR3 comprises 17 residues. Looked up from germline, CDR1 is DFQATT and CDR2 is SNEGSKA (reference sequence). As DNA, the CDR3 is TGCAGTGCTAGAATCCCGGAGGGACTAGCGGGGGGGGGCGAGCAGTACTTC. Protein product: CSARIPEGLAGGGEQYF.

This clonotype has at least ten counts. This chain joins TRBV18 and TRBJ2-5; D not resolved. The V end lost 0 bases, the J end lost 5 bases, and 4 bases lay between the germline ends. This CDR3 contains 12 residues. CDR1 is KGHSH and CDR2 is LQKENI in the germline V gene. The chain's CDR3 is CASSPPAETQYF. The CDR3 nucleotides are TGTGCCAGCTCACCACCGGCGGAGACCCAGTACTTC.

Concerning this clonotype itself: This may stem from a read error, because a much larger clone lies one nucleotide away. The V call is TRBV28, the J call TRBJ1-4; tentative D call: TRBD1 (5 bases). This CDR3 comprises 16 residues. Germline V lookup: CDR1 MDHEN, CDR2 SYDVKM. This CDR3 reads CASSLFPSGGNEELFF. CDR3 nucleotide sequence: TGTGCCAGCAGTTTATTCCCCAGTGGGGGGAATGAAGAACTGTTTTTT.

The sample holds a few counts of this clonotype. The CDR3 sequence: CASSMGSNTEAFF. Written as DNA, the CDR3 is TGTGCCAGCTCAATGGGCAGCAACACTGAAGCTTTCTTT. The rearrangement joins TRBV18 to TRBJ1-1, with unresolved D. The germline CDR1 and CDR2 sequences are KGHSH and LQKENI. The CDR3 is made up of 13 amino acids. The V end lost 5 bases, the J end lost 2 bases, and 9 bases lay between the germline ends.

V and J are TRBV5-1 and TRBJ2-7; D not resolved. CDR3 length: 15 amino acids. V lost 2 bases to trimming and J lost 3 bases, with 15 bases between them. The germline V gene encodes CDR1 SGHRS and CDR2 YFSETQ. The CDR3 coding sequence is TGCGCCAGCAGCTTAGGCACGGGCGGTTACTACGAGCAGTACTTC. This gives the protein CASSLGTGGYYEQYF.

This clonotype was counted many times. The DNA for the CDR3 is TGCGCCAGCAGCCCGCCGGACAGCAATTCACCCCTCCACTTT. Its translation is CASSPPDSNSPLHF. The chain uses TRBV5-1 and TRBJ1-6; D is perhaps TRBD1 (6 bases). Trimming stripped 4 bases from V and 7 bases from J, with 12 bases between. Germline assignment: CDR1 SGHRS and CDR2 YFSETQ. The CDR3 has 14 residues.

About this clonotype itself: A much larger clone differs from this one at a single base, so this may be a read error. The CDR3 DNA follows: TGTGCCAGCAGCTTCCCCGGACAGGGCGTCCGCTACACCTTC. It encodes CASSFPGQGVRYTF. This chain connects TRBV5-6 to TRBJ1-2; 8 bases agree with TRBD1. The CDR3 totals 14 residues. Germline-derived CDR1 and CDR2 are SGHDT and YYEEEE. The ends lost 2 bases at V and 9 bases at J; junction bases unmatched: 9.

The chain is built from TRBV29-1 and TRBJ1-2; the D is unclear. The germline CDR1 and CDR2 sequences are SQVTM and ANQGSEA. The germline V and J ends were trimmed by 6 bases and 3 bases, with 14 bases remaining between them. This CDR3 comprises 13 residues. CDR3 residues: CSVDISWDYGYTF. The DNA of the CDR3 is TGCAGCGTCGACATCTCGTGGGACTATGGCTACACCTTC.

The chain links TRBV5-1 to TRBJ2-7; 7 positions agree with TRBD1. From germline, CDR1 is SGHRS and CDR2 YFSETQ. This CDR3 has 13 residues. With 3 bases clipped from V and 6 bases from J, the junction kept 6 bases outside the gene matches. The CDR3: CASSWGTEGEQYF. The CDR3 DNA follows: TGCGCCAGCAGCTGGGGGACAGAGGGCGAGCAGTACTTC.

This chain links TRBV24-1 with TRBJ2-7, with D possibly being TRBD2 (6 bases). Germline lookup yields CDR1 KGHDR and CDR2 SFDVKD. The CDR3 contains 15 residues. Between the trimmed V and J ends, which lost 5 bases and 3 bases, there was a span of 16 bases. The CDR3 region has the DNA TGTGCCACCAGTGGCGTTGGACGGGGAGGCTACGAGCAGTACTTC. Its translation: CATSGVGRGGYEQYF.

This chain joins TRBV27 and TRBJ1-4; D ambiguous. CDR3 length equals 12 residues. Trimming took 6 bases from V and 8 from J, leaving 10 bases between them. Germline values: CDR1 MNHEY, CDR2 SMNVEV (reference sequence). CDR3 coding DNA: TGTGCCAGCAGACCCTTCCAAGAAAAACTGTTTTTT. This translates into CASRPFQEKLFF.

This clonotype came up many times. In nucleotides, the CDR3 is TGTGCCAGCAGTTACTCCGCGACGGGGGTCGGCGAGCAGTACTTC. Amino acids: CASSYSATGVGEQYF. The rearrangement uses TRBV6-6 and TRBJ2-7; TRBD2 is a possible D gene (6 bases). Germline V CDR1 and CDR2: MNHNY, SVGAGI (reference sequence). Trimming removed 0 bases from V and 6 bases from J, with 15 bases in between. The CDR3 has 15 residues.

The sample holds many counts of this clonotype. The chain recombines TRBV4-1 with TRBJ2-3; D gene uncertain. V lost 4 bases and J lost 6, with 11 bases in between. CDR1 MGHRA and CDR2 YSYEKL come from the germline V gene. The CDR3 is 13 amino acids. This CDR3 reads CASSRLAPDTQYF. CDR3 in DNA: TGCGCCAGCAGCCGTCTGGCCCCCGATACGCAGTATTTT.

The chain employs TRBV5-5 and TRBJ1-1; D gene unclear. CDR3 length: 14 residues. Trimming stripped 3 bases from V and 6 bases from J, with 15 bases between. Looked up from germline, CDR1 is SGHKS and CDR2 is YYEKEE (reference sequence). The CDR3 is CASSSPQLFAEAFF. CDR3 DNA: TGTGCCAGCAGCTCACCCCAACTCTTCGCTGAAGCTTTCTTT.

This clonotype appeared many times. The genes are TRBV6-2 or TRBV6-3 and TRBJ2-6; 12 bases are a match to TRBD1. The germline V gene has CDR1 MNHEY and CDR2 SVGEGT. The CDR3 is 19 amino acids. The junction had 5 bases not matched to a gene; V was cut back by 1 base and J by 1 base. CDR3 sequence: CASSYFRDRGPSGANVLTF. CDR3 coding DNA: TGTGCCAGCAGTTACTTCCGGGACAGGGGGCCTTCTGGGGCCAACGTCCTGACTTTC.